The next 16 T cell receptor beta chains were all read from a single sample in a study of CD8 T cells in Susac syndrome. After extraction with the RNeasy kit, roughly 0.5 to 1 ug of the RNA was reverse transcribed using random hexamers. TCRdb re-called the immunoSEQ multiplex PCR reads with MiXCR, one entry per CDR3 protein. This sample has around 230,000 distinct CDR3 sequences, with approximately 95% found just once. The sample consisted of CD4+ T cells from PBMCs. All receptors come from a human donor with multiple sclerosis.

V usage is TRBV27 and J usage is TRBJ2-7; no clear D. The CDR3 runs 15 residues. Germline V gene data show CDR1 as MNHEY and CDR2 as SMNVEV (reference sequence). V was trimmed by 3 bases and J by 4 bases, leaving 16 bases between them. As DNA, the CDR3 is TGTGCCAGCAGTTTTGGTATGCAGGTTGTTTACGAGCAGTACTTC. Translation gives CASSFGMQVVYEQYF.

The CDR3 protein is CASSSGSSYGYTF. CDR3 coding DNA: TGTGCCAGCAGCTCAGGAAGCTCCTATGGCTACACCTTC. V usage is TRBV7-3 and J usage is TRBJ1-2; no clear D gene. There are 13 residues in the CDR3. Trimming pared 4 bases from V and 4 bases from J, leaving 10 bases between. CDR1 and CDR2 (germline): SGHTA, FQGTGA.

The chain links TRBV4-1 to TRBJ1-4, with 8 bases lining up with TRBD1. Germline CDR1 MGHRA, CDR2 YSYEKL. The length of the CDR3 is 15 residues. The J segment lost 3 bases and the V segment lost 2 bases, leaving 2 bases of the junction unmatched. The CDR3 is CASSQPDRANEKLFF. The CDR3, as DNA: TGCGCCAGCAGCCAACCGGACAGGGCTAATGAAAAACTGTTTTTT.

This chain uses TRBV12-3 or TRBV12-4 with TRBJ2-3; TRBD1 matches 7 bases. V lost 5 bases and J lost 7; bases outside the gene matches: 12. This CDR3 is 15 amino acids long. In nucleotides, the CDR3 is TGTGCCAGCAGTCCGGCCGAGACAGGGAGAAATACGCAGTATTTT. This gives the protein CASSPAETGRNTQYF.

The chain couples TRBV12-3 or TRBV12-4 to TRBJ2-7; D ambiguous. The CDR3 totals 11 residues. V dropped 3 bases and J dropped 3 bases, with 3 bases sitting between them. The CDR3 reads CASSFGYEQYF. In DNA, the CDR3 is TGTGCCAGCAGTTTTGGCTACGAGCAGTACTTC.

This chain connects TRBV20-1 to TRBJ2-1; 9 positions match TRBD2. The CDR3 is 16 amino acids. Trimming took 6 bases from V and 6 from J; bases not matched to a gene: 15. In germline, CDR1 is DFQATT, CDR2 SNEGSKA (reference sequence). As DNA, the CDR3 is TGCAGTGCCCGCGGGGCTAGCGGGAATCTCCCCAATGAGCAGTTCTTC. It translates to CSARGASGNLPNEQFF.

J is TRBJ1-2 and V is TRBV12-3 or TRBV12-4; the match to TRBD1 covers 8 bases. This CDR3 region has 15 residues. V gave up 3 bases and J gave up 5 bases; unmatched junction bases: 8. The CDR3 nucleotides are TGTGCCAGCAGTTTGACAGGGGAGATCCTTTATGGCTACACCTTC. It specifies CASSLTGEILYGYTF.

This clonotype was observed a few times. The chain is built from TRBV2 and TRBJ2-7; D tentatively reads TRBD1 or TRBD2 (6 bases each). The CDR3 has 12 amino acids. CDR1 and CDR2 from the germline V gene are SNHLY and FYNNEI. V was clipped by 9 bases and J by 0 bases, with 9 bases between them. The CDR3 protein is CASKGGSYEQYF. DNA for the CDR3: TGTGCCAGTAAGGGGGGCTCCTACGAGCAGTACTTC.

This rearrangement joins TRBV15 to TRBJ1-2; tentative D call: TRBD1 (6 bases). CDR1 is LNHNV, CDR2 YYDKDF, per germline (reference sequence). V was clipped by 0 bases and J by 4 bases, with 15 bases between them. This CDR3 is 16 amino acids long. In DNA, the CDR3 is TGTGCCACCAGCAGAGAGAGACGGGGGCGCAGCTATGGCTACACCTTC. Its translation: CATSRERRGRSYGYTF.

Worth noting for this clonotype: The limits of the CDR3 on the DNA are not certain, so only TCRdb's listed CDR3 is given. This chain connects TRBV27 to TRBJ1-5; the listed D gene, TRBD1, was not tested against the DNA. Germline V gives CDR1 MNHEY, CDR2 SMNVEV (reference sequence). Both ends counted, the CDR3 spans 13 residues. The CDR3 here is CASSFGTGTGWHF.

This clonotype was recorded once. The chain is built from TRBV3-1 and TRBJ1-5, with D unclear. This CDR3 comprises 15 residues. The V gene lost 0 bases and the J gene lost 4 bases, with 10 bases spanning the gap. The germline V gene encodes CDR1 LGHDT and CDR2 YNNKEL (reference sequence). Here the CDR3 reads CASSQDLVGNQPQHF. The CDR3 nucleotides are TGTGCCAGCAGCCAAGATCTGGTCGGAAATCAGCCCCAGCATTTT.

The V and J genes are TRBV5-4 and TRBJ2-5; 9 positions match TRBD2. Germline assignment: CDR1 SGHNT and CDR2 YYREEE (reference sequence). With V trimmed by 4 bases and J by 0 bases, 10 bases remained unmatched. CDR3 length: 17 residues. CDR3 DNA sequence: TGTGCCAGCAGCGGGCCCTTTAGCGGGGGATACCAAGAGACCCAGTACTTC. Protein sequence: CASSGPFSGGYQETQYF.

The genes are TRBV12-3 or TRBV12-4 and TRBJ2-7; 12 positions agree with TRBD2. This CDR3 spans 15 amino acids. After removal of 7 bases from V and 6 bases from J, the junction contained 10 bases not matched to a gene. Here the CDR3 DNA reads TGTGCCAGCACTAAAAGATCGGGACTAGCGGGCGAGCAGTACTTC. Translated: CASTKRSGLAGEQYF.

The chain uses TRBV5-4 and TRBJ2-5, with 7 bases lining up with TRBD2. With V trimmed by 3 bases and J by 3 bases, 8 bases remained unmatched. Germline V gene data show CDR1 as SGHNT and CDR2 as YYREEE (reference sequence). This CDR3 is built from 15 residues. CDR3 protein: CASSSLGGRKETQYF. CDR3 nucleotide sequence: TGTGCCAGCAGCTCCTTAGGCGGGAGAAAAGAGACCCAGTACTTC.

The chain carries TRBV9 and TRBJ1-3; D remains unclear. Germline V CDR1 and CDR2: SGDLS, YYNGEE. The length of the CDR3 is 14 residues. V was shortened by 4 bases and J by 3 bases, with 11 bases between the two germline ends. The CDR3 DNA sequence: TGTGCCAGCAGCCCTGCTGGGAGTGGAAACACCATATATTTT. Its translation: CASSPAGSGNTIYF.

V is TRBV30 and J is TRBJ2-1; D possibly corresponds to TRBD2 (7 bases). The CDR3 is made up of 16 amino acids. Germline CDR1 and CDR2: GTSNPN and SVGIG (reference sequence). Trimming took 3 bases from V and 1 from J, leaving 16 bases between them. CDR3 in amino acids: CAWRAGGLGSYNEQFF. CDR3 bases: TGTGCCTGGAGGGCCGGGGGGCTAGGGTCCTACAATGAGCAGTTCTTC.